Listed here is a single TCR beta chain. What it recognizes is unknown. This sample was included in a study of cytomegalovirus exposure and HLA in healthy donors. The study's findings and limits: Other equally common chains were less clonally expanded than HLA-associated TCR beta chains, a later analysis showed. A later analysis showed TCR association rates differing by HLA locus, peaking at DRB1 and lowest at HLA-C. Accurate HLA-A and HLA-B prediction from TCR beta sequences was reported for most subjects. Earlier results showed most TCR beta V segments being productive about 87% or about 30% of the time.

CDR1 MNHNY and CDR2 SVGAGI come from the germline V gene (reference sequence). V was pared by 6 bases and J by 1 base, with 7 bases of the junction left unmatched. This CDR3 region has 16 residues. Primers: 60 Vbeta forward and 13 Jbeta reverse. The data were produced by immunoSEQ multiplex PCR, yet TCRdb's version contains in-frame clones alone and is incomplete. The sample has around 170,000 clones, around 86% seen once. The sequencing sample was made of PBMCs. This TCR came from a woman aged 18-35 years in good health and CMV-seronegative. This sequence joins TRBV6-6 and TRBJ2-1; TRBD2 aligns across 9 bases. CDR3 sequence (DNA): TGTGCCAGCAGCTATAGCGGGGGTACATCCTACAATGAGCAGTTCTTC. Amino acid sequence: CASSYSGGTSYNEQFF.